The clone carrying this TCR beta chain was detected only a few times. The target antigen is unknown. The source of the sample is a study of graft-versus-host responses after intestinal transplantation. Whole-study context: Multivisceral, liver-intestinal, or isolated intestinal grafts went to recipients. Following induction with anti-thymocyte globulin, all recipients were given tacrolimus and steroids for around three years.

The method was immunoSEQ multiplex PCR; TCRdb's version includes in-frame clones alone and lacks a portion of them. Altogether about 27,000 clones are present, approximately 78% being singletons, with the ten largest covering around 0.9%. Germline V gene data show CDR1 as LNHNV and CDR2 as YYDKDF (reference sequence). V was clipped by 8 bases and J by 0 bases, with 15 bases between them. The CDR3 totals 15 residues. Study results and caveats: Researchers found GvH clones in recipient marrow, and some showed up first in ileum or blood. Allografts carried high graft-versus-host to host-versus-graft clonal ratios in patients having graft-donor T cell macrochimerism.

Here the sequenced sample was unstimulated CD8+ T cells sorted from spleen or lymph node cells, taken before transplant. This clonotype was sampled from a human donor who was the organ donor for an intestinal transplant. The V gene is TRBV15, the J gene TRBJ2-3; TRBD2 might be the D (6 bases). The DNA for the CDR3 is TGTGCCACCGGAGACGGGAGAGGGAGCACAGATACGCAGTATTTT. Its translation: CATGDGRGSTDTQYF.